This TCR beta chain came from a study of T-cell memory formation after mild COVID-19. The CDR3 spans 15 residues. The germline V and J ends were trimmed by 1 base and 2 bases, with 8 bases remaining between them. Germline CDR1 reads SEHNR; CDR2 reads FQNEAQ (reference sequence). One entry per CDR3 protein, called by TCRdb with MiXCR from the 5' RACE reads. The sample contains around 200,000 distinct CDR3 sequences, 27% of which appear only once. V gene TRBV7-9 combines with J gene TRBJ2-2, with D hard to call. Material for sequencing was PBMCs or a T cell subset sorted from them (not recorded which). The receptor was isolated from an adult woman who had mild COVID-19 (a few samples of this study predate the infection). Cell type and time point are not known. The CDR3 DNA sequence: TGTGCCAGCAGCTTAGTCGGAGTAAACACCGGGGAGCTGTTTTTT. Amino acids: CASSLVGVNTGELFF.